This T cell receptor (beta chain) was found in a study of cytotoxic CD8 clonotypes in ibrutinib-treated CLL. Method: immunoSEQ multiplex PCR; TCRdb's copy keeps in-frame clones and lacks some. The sample holds some 120,000 clones, around 80% seen once. Germline CDR1 reads MDHEN; CDR2 reads SYDVKM. The CDR3 extends over 14 amino acids. Deletions cut 4 bases from V and 2 bases from J, with 11 bases between. The receptor was derived from a human donor with chronic lymphocytic leukemia. This chain joins TRBV28 and TRBJ1-2, with no clear D. Sequencing used PBMCs, obtained after 24 months of ibrutinib treatment. The CDR3 loop reads CASSSRIRNYGYTF. The DNA of the CDR3 is TGTGCCAGCAGTTCCAGGATCAGAAACTATGGCTACACCTTC.